The clone carrying this T cell receptor beta chain was seen more than once but under ten times. Distinct nucleotide sequences in the sample also encode this CDR3. The primer mix had 60 Vbeta and 13 Jbeta primers. Generated by immunoSEQ multiplex PCR, the TCRdb table keeps only in-frame clones and is missing some. The sample records 130,000 to 150,000 clones, about four fifths being singletons. These data belong to a study of cytomegalovirus exposure and HLA in healthy donors. There are 14 residues in the CDR3. CDR1 is SGHRS, CDR2 YFSETQ, per germline. Trimming pared 0 bases from V and 3 bases from J, leaving 6 bases between.

This receptor was identified in a young man in good health and CMV-seronegative. Specimen: PBMCs. The rearrangement uses TRBV5-1 and TRBJ1-4, with D hard to call. The CDR3, as DNA: TGCGCCAGCAGCTTGGGGCAGGCTAATGAAAAACTGTTTTTT. As protein: CASSLGQANEKLFF.